Sequencing of this TCR beta chain was carried out in a study of T and B cells in COVID-19 patients. Study conclusions and caveats: Clonality of TRB repertoires was high in active COVID-19; recovery brought above-healthy diversity and richness.

TRB rearrangements were amplified by multiplex PCR with BIOMED2 TRB-A/B primers. TCRdb reprocessed the multiplex PCR reads with MiXCR, giving one entry per CDR3 protein. The sample has more than 9,500 distinct CDR3 sequences; more than 25% are singletons. Each TRB amplification used roughly 240-550 ng of genomic DNA from blood. In its sample, this clonotype ranks as medium-sized. What it binds is unknown. This CDR3 has 12 residues. The germline CDR1 and CDR2 sequences are SQVTM and ANQGSEA. V was trimmed by 4 bases and J by 5 bases, leaving 8 bases between them. The rearrangement uses TRBV29-1 and TRBJ2-2; D ambiguous. Sequencing was done on a sample of blood. The receptor was isolated from a human donor who had recovered from COVID-19. The CDR3 DNA reads TGCAGCGTTGTAGGTTCTACCGGGGAGCTGTTTTTT. This sequence encodes CSVVGSTGELFF.